This TCR beta chain was identified during a study of neurological immune-mediated disorders. General observations from the study: The absence of any CDR3 amino acid sequence shared by expanded clones across subjects suggests that repertoires were private in all groups. Falling below healthy controls, multiple sclerosis showed the least TCR clonal expansion, while HTLV-1-associated myelopathy showed the most.

This clonotype showed up many times. Its antigen is unknown. The germline CDR1 and CDR2 sequences are MNHEY and SVGAGI. The CDR3 length is 14 residues. Trimming removed 0 bases at V and 14 bases at J, with 17 bases between. The cDNA came from 5'RACE, which used 10-nucleotide random UMIs. Over 170 million TCR-beta sequences from 15-18 subjects came out of each sequencing run. TCRdb re-analysed the 5' RACE reads in MiXCR, keeping a single row per CDR3 protein. This repertoire shows about 59,000 distinct CDR3 sequences, 10% to 15% found once; its top ten account for about 10%. This clonotype was sampled from a woman aged 55-70 years with HTLV-1-associated myelopathy (HAM/TSP). The V gene is TRBV6-5, the J gene TRBJ2-1; D might be TRBD2 (5 bases). The sequenced sample was PBMCs. CDR3 loop: CASSYSTLPGIKFF. The CDR3 DNA is TGTGCCAGCAGTTACTCGACTCTTCCGGGAATAAAGTTCTTC.